This is a list of T cell receptor beta chains from one sample in a study of blood T cell repertoires in COVID-19. Profiled with immunoSEQ multiplex PCR; TCRdb holds only in-frame clones, not every one. The repertoire holds around 200,000 clones, with around nine tenths as singletons. Sequenced: peripheral blood. The receptors shown here come from a man in his sixties who had recovered from COVID-19. CDR3s leave out the opening cysteine and the closing phenylalanine or tryptophan. A D gene is named only where the DNA matches it firmly.

d_gene | v_gene | CDR3aa
. | TRBV2 | ASSTVVGAYNEQF
. | TRBV4-2 | ASSQEGARGFSGNEKLF
. | TRBV9 | ASTLLGENEQF
TRBD1 | TRBV28 | ASSSQGQGARNEQF
. | TRBV9 | ASSSASVSTDTQY
. | TRBV15 | ATSSLEDAAF
TRBD2 | TRBV5-6 | ASSLSGVAGRHNEQF
. | TRBV5-1 | ASSLDPPRGYGAEQF
TRBD1 | TRBV7-2 | ASSFGTGANQPQH
. | TRBV7-2 | ASSLAGEQPQH
. | TRBV3-1/TRBV3-2 | ASSQGRGTNQPQH
TRBD1 | TRBV20-1 | SAGEGQLSNQPQH
TRBD2 | TRBV7-8 | ASSSPLAGGVYEQY
. | TRBV2 | ASRPDSDEQY
. | TRBV4-2 | ASSQVQRDTGELF
TRBD1 | TRBV18 | ASSPIGTGMMNTEAF
. | TRBV30 | AWRYTDTQY
TRBD2 | TRBV12-5 | ASTLAGGTDTQY
. | TRBV19 | ASSLTGSSYEQY
TRBD2 | TRBV13 | ASSLTGLANNEQF
. | TRBV10-3 | AISGQAEKGYT
. | TRBV2 | ASEGGNQPQH
. | TRBV10-2 | ASSESPTARNYGYT
TRBD2 | TRBV9 | ASSVTGTSVREQY
. | TRBV20-1 | SRAPTDTQY
TRBD2 | TRBV5-1 | ASSVGTSGYNEQF
TRBD1 | TRBV25-1 | ATLGGKGDPDAPLH
. | TRBV11-2 | ASSLRAATTNEKLF
TRBD1 | TRBV14 | ASRKDRVLEAF
. | TRBV18 | ASSPRQEGTDTQY
. | TRBV9 | ASSTSGLNTGELF
TRBD2 | TRBV24-1 | ATSAPPTGLAGYTQY
. | TRBV9 | ASSVAVSGFDNEQF
TRBD1 | TRBV11-2 | ASSPGGVGGYT
. | TRBV3-1/TRBV3-2 | ASSQAHLTGGTQY
TRBD2 | TRBV27 | ASRTSGRAQNF
. | TRBV6-1 | ASSEAEGRVKNEQF
TRBD2 | TRBV9 | ASSDPRLAGNPGELF
TRBD2 | TRBV28 | ASSSISGRGYNEQF
TRBD2 | TRBV27 | ASSLSPSGRRTGELF
. | TRBV15 | ATSSMSFQPQH
. | TRBV11-3 | ASSHGQTNTGELF
TRBD1 | TRBV5-4 | ASSLRGQDQY
. | TRBV7-2 | ASSPMGNGVRTDTQY
. | TRBV13 | ASGAYNSPLH
. | TRBV9 | ASSVGSFETNVLT
. | TRBV7-2 | ASSLSEGSYEQY
TRBD1 | TRBV7-6 | ASSLAQVGTVLYEQY
. | TRBV19 | ASEQGKYTGELF